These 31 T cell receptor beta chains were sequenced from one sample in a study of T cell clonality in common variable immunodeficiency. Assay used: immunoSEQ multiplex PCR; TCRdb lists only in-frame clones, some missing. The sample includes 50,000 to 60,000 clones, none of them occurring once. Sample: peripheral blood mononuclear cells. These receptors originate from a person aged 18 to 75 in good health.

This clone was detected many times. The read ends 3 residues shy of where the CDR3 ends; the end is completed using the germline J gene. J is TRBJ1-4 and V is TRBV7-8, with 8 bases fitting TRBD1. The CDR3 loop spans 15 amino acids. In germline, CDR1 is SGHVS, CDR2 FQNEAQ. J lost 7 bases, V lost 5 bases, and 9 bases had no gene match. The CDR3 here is CASSPRDRNFEKLFF. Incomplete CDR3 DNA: TGTGCCAGCAGCCCCCGGGACAGGAACTTTGAAAAA.

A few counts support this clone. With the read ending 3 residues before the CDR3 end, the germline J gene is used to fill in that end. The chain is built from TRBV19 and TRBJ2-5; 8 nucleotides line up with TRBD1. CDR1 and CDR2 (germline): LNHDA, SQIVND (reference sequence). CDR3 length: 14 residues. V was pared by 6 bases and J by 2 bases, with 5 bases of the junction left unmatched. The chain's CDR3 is CASSIRTGQETQYF. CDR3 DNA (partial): TGTGCCAGTAGCATCAGGACAGGGCAAGAGACC.

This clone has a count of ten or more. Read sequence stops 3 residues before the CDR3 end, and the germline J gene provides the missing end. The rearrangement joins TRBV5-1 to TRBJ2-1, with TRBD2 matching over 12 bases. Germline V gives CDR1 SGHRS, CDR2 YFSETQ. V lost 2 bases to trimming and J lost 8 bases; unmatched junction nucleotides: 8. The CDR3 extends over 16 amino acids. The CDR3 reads CASSFSSGRARDEQFF. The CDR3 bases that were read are TGCGCCAGCAGCTTTTCTAGCGGGAGGGCTCGGGATGAG.

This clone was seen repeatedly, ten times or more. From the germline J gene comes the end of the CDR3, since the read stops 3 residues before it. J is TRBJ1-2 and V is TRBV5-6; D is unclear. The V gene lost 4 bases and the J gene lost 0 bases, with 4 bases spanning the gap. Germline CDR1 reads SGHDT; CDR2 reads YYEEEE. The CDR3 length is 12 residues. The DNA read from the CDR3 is TGTGCCAGCAGCCCTACTAACTATGGC. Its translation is CASSPTNYG. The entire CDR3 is CASSPTNYGYTF.

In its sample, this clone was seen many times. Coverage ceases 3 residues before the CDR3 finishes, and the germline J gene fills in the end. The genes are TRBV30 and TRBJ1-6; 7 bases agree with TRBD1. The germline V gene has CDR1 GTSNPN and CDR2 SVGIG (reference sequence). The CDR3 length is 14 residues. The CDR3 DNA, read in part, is TGTGCCTGGAGCCGGGACAGTACCGGTGTGCCC. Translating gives CAWSRDSTGVP. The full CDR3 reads CAWSRDSTGVPLHF.

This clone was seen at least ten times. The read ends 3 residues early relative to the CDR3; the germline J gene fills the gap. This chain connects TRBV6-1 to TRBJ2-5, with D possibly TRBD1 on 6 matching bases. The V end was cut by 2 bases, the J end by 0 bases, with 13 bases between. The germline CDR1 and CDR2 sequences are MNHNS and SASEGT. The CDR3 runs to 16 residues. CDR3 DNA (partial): TGTGCCAGCAGTGAAAATTCCAGGGGAAACCAAGAGACC. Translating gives CASSENSRGNQET. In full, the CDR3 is CASSENSRGNQETQYF.

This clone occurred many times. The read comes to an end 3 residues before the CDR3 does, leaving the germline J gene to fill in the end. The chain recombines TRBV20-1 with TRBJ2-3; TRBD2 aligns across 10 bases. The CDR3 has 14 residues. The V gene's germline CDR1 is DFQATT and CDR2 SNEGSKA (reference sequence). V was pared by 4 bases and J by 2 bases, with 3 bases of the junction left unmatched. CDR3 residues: CSATLAGPTDTQYF. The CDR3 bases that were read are TGCAGTGCTACACTAGCGGGGCCCACAGATACG.

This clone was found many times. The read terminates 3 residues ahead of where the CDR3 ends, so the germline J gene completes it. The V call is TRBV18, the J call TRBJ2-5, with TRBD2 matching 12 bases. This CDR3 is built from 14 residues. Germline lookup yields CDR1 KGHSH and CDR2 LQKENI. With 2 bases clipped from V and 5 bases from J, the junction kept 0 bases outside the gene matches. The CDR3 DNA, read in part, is TGTGCCAGCTCACCAACTAGCGGGAGGGAGACC. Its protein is CASSPTSGRET. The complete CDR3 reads CASSPTSGRETQYF.

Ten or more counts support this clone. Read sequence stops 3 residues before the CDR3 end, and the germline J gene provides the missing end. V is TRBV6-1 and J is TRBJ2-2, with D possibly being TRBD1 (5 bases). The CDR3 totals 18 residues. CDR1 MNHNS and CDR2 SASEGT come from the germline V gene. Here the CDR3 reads CASSEESFRVATNEKLFF. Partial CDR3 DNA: TGTGCCAGCAGTGAAGAAAGTTTCAGGGTAGCAACTAATGAAAAG.

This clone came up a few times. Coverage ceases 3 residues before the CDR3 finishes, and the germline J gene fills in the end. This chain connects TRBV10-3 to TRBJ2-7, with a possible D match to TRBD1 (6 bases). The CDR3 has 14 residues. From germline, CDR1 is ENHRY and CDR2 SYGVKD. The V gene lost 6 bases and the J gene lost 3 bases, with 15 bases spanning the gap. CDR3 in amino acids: CAIRPTTGDYEQYF. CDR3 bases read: TGTGCCATCAGGCCAACGACAGGAGACTACGAG.

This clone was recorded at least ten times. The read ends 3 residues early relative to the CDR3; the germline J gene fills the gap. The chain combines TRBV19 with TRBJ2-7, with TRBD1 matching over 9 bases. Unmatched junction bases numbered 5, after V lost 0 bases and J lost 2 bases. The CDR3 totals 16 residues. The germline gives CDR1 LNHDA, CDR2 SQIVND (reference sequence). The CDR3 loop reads CASSIDQDRGTYEQYF. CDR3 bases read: TGTGCCAGTAGTATAGATCAGGACAGGGGAACCTACGAG. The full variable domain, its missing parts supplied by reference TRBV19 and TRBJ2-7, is DGGITQSPKYLFRKEGQNVTLSCEQNLNHDAMYWYRQDPGQGLRLIYYSQIVNDFQKGDIAEGYSVSREKKESFPLTVTSAQKNPTAFYLCASSIDQDRGTYEQYFGPGTRLTVT.

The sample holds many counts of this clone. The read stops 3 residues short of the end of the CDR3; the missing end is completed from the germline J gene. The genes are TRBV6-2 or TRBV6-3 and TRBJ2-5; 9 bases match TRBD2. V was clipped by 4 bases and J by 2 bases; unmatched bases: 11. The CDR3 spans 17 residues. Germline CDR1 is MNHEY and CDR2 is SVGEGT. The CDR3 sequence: CASSLSRGSGSQETQYF. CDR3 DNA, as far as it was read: TGTGCCAGCAGTTTGTCGCGCGGTAGCGGGAGTCAAGAGACC.

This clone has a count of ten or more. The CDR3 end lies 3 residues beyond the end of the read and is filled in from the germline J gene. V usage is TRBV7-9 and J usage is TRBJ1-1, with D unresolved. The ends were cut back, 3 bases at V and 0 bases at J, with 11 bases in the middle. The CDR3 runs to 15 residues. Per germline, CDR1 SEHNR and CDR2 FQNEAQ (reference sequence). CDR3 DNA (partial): TGTGCCAGCAGCTTGGTACAGTCCATGAACACTGAA. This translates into CASSLVQSMNTE. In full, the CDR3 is CASSLVQSMNTEAFF.

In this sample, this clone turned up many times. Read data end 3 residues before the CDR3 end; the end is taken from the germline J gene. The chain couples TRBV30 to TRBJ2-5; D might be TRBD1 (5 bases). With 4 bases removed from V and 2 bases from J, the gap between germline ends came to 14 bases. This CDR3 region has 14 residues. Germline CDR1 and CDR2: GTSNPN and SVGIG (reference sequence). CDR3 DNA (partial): TGTGCCTGGAACAGGATTGACAGACAAGAGACC. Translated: CAWNRIDRQET. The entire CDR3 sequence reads CAWNRIDRQETQYF.

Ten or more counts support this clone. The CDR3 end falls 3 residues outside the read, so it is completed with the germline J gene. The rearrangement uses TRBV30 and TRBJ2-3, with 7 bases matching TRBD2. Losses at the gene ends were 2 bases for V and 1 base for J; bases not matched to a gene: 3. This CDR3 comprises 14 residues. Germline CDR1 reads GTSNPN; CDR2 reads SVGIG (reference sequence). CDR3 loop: CAWSTTSGTDTQYF. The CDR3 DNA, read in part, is TGTGCCTGGAGTACAACTAGCGGCACAGATACG.

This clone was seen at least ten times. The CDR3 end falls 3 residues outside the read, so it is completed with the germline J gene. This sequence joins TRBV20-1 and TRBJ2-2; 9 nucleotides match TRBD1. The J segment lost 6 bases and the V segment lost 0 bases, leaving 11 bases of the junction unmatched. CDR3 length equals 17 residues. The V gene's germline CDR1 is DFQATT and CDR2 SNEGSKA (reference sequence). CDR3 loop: CSARDLAGQGLAGELFF. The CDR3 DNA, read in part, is TGCAGTGCTAGAGATCTGGCCGGACAGGGGCTGGCCGGGGAG.

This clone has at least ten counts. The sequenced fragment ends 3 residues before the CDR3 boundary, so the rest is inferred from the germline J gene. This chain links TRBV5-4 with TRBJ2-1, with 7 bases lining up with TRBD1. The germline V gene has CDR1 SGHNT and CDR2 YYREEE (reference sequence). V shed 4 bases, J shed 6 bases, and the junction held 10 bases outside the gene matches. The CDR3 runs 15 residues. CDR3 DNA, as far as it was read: TGTGCCAGCAGCGACCCGACAGGGTCGGTCAATGAG. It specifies CASSDPTGSVNE. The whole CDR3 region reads CASSDPTGSVNEQFF.

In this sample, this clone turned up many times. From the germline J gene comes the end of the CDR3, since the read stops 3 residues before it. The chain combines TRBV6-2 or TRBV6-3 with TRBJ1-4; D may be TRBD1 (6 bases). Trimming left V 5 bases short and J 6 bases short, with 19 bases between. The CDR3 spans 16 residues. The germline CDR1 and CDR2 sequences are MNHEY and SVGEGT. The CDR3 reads CASSKPGVKTDEKLFF. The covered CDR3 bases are TGTGCCAGCAGTAAACCAGGGGTTAAGACGGATGAAAAA.

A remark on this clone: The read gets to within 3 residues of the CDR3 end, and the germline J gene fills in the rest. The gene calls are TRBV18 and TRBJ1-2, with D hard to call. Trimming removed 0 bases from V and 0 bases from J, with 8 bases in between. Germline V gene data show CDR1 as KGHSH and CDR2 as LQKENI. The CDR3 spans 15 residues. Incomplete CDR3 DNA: TGTGCCAGCTCACCACCCCGAGTAGCTAACTATGGC. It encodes CASSPPRVANYG. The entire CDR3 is CASSPPRVANYGYTF.

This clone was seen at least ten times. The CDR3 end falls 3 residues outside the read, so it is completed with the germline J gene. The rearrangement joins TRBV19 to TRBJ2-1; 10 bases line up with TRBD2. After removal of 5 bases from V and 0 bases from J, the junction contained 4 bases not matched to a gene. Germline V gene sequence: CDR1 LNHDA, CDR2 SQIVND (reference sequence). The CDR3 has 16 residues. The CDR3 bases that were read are TGTGCCAGTAGTTTGTCTAGCGGGGGCTCCTACAATGAG. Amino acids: CASSLSSGGSYNE. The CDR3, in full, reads CASSLSSGGSYNEQFF.

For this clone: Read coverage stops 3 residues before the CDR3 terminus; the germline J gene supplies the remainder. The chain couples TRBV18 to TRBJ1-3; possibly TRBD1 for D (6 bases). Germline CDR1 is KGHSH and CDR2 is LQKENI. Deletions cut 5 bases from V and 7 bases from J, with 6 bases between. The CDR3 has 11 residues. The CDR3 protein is CASSTGNTIYF. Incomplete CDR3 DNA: TGTGCCAGCTCAACAGGGAACACC.

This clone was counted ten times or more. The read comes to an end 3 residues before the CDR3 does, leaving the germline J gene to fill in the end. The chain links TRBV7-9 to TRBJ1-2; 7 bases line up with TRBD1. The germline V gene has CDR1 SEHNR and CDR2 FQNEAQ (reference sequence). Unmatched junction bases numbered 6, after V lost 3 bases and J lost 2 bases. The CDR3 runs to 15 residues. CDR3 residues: CASSFTAGGNYGYTF. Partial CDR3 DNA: TGTGCCAGCAGCTTCACGGCAGGGGGGAACTATGGC.

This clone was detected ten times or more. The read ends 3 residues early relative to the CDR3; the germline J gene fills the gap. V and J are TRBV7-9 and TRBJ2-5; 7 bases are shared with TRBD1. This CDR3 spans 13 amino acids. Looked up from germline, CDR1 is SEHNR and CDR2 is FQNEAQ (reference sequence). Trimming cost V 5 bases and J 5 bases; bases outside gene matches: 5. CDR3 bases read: TGTGCCAGCAGCCGAACAGGGGACGAGACC. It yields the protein CASSRTGDET. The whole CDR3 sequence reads CASSRTGDETQYF.

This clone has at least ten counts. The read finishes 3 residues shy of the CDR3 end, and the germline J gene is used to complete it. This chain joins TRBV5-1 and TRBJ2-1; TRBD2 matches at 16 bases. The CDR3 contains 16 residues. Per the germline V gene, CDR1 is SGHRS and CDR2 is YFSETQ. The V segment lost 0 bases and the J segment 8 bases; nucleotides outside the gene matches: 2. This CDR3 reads CASSLAGTSGGDEQFF. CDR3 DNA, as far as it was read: TGCGCCAGCAGCTTGGCCGGGACTAGCGGGGGGGATGAG.

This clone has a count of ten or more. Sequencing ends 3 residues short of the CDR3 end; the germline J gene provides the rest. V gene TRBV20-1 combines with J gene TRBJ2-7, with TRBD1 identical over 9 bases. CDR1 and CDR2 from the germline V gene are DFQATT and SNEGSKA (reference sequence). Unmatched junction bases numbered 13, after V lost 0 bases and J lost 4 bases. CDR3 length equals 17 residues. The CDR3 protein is CSARESETGGIPYEQYF. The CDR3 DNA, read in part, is TGCAGTGCTAGAGAATCCGAGACAGGGGGTATTCCATACGAG.

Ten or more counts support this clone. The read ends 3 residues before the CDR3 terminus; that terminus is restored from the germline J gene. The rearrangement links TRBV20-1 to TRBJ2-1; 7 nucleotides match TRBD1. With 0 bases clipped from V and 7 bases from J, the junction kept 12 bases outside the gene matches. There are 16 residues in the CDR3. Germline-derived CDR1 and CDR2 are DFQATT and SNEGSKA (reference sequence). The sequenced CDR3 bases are TGCAGTGCTAGAGATCAAGGGACAGAAAGACTGAATGAG. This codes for CSARDQGTERLNE. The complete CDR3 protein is CSARDQGTERLNEQFF.

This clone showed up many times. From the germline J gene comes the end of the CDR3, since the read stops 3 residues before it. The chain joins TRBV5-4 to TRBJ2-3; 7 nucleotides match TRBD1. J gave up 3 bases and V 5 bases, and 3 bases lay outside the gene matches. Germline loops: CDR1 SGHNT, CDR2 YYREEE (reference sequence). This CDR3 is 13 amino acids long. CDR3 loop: CASSRQGTDTQYF. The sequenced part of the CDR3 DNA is TGTGCCAGCAGTCGACAGGGTACAGATACG.

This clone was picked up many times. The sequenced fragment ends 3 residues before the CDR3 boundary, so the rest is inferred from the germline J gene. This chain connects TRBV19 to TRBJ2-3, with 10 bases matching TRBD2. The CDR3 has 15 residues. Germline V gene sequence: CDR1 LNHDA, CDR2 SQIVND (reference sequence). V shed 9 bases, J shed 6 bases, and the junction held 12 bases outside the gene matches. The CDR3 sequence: CASIRVAGGGDTQYF. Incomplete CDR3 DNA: TGTGCCAGCATCCGTGTAGCGGGAGGTGGGGATACG.

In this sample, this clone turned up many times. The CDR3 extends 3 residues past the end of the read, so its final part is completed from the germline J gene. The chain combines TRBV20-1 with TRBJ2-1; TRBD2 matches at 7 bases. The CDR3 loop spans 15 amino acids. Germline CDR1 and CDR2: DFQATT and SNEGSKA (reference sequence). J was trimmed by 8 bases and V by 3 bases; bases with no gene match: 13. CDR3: CSASPRGYRLDEQFF. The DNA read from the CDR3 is TGCAGTGCTAGCCCGCGGGGGTATCGTCTCGATGAG.

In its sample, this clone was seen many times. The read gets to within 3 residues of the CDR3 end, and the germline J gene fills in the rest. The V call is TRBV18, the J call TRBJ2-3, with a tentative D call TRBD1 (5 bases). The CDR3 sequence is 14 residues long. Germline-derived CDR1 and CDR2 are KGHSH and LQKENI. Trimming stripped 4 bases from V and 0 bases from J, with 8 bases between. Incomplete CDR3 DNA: TGTGCCAGCTCACTCGACAGAAGCACAGATACG. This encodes CASSLDRSTDT. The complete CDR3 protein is CASSLDRSTDTQYF.

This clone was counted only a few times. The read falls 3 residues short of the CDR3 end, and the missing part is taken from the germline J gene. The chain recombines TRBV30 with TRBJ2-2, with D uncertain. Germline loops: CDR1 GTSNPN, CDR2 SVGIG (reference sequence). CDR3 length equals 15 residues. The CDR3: CAWSLAGSNNSPLFF. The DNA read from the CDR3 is TGTGCCTGGAGTTTGGCAGGATCGAATAATTCACCG.